These T cell receptor beta chains were read from a single sample in a study of chemoradiotherapy in HPV16-positive cancers. The protocol was immunoSEQ multiplex PCR, while the TCRdb copy is restricted to in-frame clones and leaves out a portion. The data show 14,000 or so clones, with about three quarters seen just once and around 1.2% held by the top ten. Sample acquisition took place from a patient who underwent chemoradiotherapy. Receptors originate from a human donor with HPV-associated anogenital cancer. Both conserved end residues are part of each CDR3. A D gene is named only where the DNA matches it firmly. A row's size may be missing; if present it is once, few, many or a size class.

j_call	clone_size	v_call	d_call	cdr3_aa	cdr3_nt
TRBJ2-2	few	TRBV18	NA	CASSPGQNTGELFF	TGTGCCAGCTCGCCGGGACAGAACACCGGGGAGCTGTTTTTT
TRBJ2-3	NA	TRBV5-6	NA	CASSLGGDTQYF	TGTGCCAGCAGCTTAGGAGGAGATACGCAGTATTTT
TRBJ1-1	NA	TRBV6-5	TRBD1	CASSPEWGQVQAAFF	TGTGCCAGCAGCCCGGAGTGGGGACAGGTCCAGGCAGCTTTCTTT
TRBJ1-2	NA	TRBV30	NA	CAWKGANYGYTF	TGTGCCTGGAAGGGCGCTAACTATGGCTACACCTTC
TRBJ2-1	NA	TRBV5-8	TRBD2	CASSYLSGGGNEQFF	TGTGCCAGCAGCTACCTGAGCGGGGGAGGGAATGAGCAGTTCTTC
TRBJ2-7	NA	TRBV4-1	NA	CASSQGEAASYEQYF	TGCGCCAGCAGCCAAGGGGAGGCAGCATCCTACGAGCAGTACTTC
TRBJ2-7	NA	TRBV15	TRBD1	CATSRDGAGGRSEQYF	TGTGCCACCAGCAGAGATGGGGCAGGGGGACGATCCGAGCAGTACTTC
TRBJ2-7	NA	TRBV5-4	NA	CASSQIDYEQYF	TGTGCCAGCAGTCAAATAGACTACGAGCAGTACTTC
TRBJ2-6	NA	TRBV4-2	NA	CASGNDRGISGANVLTF	TGTGCCAGCGGCAACGACCGGGGGATCTCTGGGGCCAACGTCCTGACTTTC
TRBJ2-1	NA	TRBV4-3	TRBD2	CASSQLAGGPGEQFF	TGCGCCAGCAGCCAACTAGCGGGGGGGCCTGGTGAGCAGTTCTTC
TRBJ2-7	NA	TRBV7-2	NA	CASSRTGSYEQYF	TGTGCCAGCAGTAGGACCGGATCCTACGAGCAGTACTTC
TRBJ1-2	NA	TRBV7-2	TRBD1	CASSYPGQGYSNYGYTF	TGTGCCAGCAGCTATCCGGGACAGGGATACTCTAACTATGGCTACACCTTC
TRBJ1-1	NA	TRBV30	TRBD1	CAWSPNRGTEAFF	TGTGCCTGGAGTCCGAACAGGGGCACTGAAGCTTTCTTT
TRBJ2-7	NA	TRBV5-1	NA	CASSRGTDAYEQYF	TGCGCCAGCAGCCGGGGCACGGATGCCTACGAGCAGTACTTC
TRBJ2-5	NA	TRBV30	TRBD1	CAWSDAGGETQYF	TGTGCCTGGAGTGATGCAGGGGGAGAGACCCAGTACTTC
TRBJ2-1	NA	TRBV7-2	TRBD1	CASSPRQGAGEQFF	TGTGCCAGCAGCCCTCGACAGGGGGCGGGTGAGCAGTTCTTC
TRBJ1-2	few	TRBV19	NA	CASLAGRPHYGYTF	TGTGCCAGTTTGGCAGGCCGACCCCACTATGGCTACACCTTC
TRBJ2-2	NA	TRBV7-9	NA	CASSLGTVTGSTGELFF	TGTGCCAGCAGCTTAGGTACAGTTACAGGGAGCACCGGGGAGCTGTTTTTT
TRBJ1-1	NA	TRBV6-5	NA	CASSSQLSEAFF	TGTGCCAGCAGTTCACAGCTGAGTGAAGCTTTCTTT
TRBJ1-4	NA	TRBV9	TRBD1	CASSVAAGGEGKLFF	TGTGCCAGCAGCGTAGCTGCAGGGGGTGAGGGAAAACTGTTTTTT
TRBJ2-6	NA	TRBV4-1	NA	CASSQYTGSPSGANVLTF	TGCGCCAGCAGCCAGTACACAGGATCCCCGTCTGGGGCCAACGTCCTGACTTTC
TRBJ2-7	NA	TRBV7-2	NA	CASSHEVEQYF	TGTGCCAGCAGCCATGAGGTCGAGCAGTACTTC
TRBJ1-1	NA	TRBV21-1	NA	CASSKRKGVEAFF	TGTGCCAGCAGCAAAAGGAAGGGGGTTGAAGCTTTCTTT
TRBJ1-1	NA	TRBV6-5	NA	CTSRVLGMNTEAFF	TGTACCAGCAGGGTCCTCGGCATGAACACTGAAGCTTTCTTT
TRBJ2-3	NA	TRBV6-5	NA	CASSYGGPTDTQYF	TGTGCCAGCAGTTACGGGGGTCCCACAGATACGCAGTATTTT
TRBJ2-1	NA	TRBV5-1	NA	CASSLGQLLNNEQFF	TGCGCCAGCAGCTTGGGACAGTTACTAAACAATGAGCAGTTCTTC
TRBJ1-2	NA	TRBV5-6	TRBD1	CASSLGGQATGMVGYTF	TGTGCCAGCAGCCTGGGGGGACAGGCGACGGGTATGGTGGGCTACACCTTC
TRBJ2-7	NA	TRBV11-2	NA	CASSLTVSAETSSYEQYF	TGTGCCAGCAGCTTAACCGTTTCTGCGGAGACCTCCTCCTACGAGCAGTACTTC
TRBJ2-5	NA	TRBV10-2	NA	CASSVSQETQYF	TGCGCCAGCAGCGTAAGCCAAGAGACCCAGTACTTC
TRBJ2-1	few	TRBV25-1	NA	CASIEGNNEQFF	TGTGCCAGCATCGAGGGGAACAATGAGCAGTTCTTC
TRBJ2-1	few	TRBV7-9	TRBD1	CASSRMTGLSYNEQFF	TGTGCCAGCAGCCGAATGACAGGGCTCTCCTACAATGAGCAGTTCTTC
TRBJ1-5	NA	TRBV2	TRBD1	CASSAGTDRNQPQHF	TGTGCCAGCAGTGCCGGGACAGACCGCAATCAGCCCCAGCATTTT
TRBJ1-1	once	TRBV5-4	NA	CASSLSGRNTEAFF	TGTGCCAGCAGCTTATCCGGGCGGAACACTGAAGCTTTCTTT
TRBJ1-5	NA	TRBV2	NA	CASRAEKNQPQHF	TGTGCCAGCAGGGCAGAGAAGAATCAGCCCCAGCATTTT
TRBJ2-3	NA	TRBV7-2	NA	CASSRDGSTDTQYF	TGTGCCAGCAGCCGGGACGGTAGCACAGATACGCAGTATTTT
TRBJ1-1	NA	TRBV6-5	NA	CASSYGQGGHTEAFF	TGTGCCAGCAGTTATGGGCAGGGAGGTCACACTGAAGCTTTCTTT
TRBJ2-7	few	TRBV7-2	NA	CASSLLQGGYEQYF	TGTGCCAGCAGCTTACTGCAGGGGGGGTACGAGCAGTACTTC
TRBJ1-4	once	TRBV9	TRBD1	CASSSRPGTGYEKLFF	TGTGCCAGCAGCTCCCGTCCCGGGACAGGGTATGAAAAACTGTTTTTT
TRBJ2-3	NA	TRBV7-2	TRBD2	CASSLRRTRSTDTQYF	TGTGCCAGCAGCTTAAGGCGGACTAGGTCCACAGATACGCAGTATTTT
TRBJ2-7	NA	TRBV5-6	TRBD1	CASRRDRAYEQYF	TGTGCCAGCAGAAGGGACAGAGCCTACGAGCAGTACTTC
TRBJ1-2	NA	TRBV19	NA	CASTRLPSAGGVGYTF	TGTGCCAGTACCAGATTACCCTCGGCAGGAGGCGTTGGCTACACCTTC
TRBJ1-2	NA	TRBV7-8	TRBD1	CASSLMGQNLYGYTF	TGTGCCAGCAGCTTAATGGGACAGAACCTCTATGGCTACACCTTC
TRBJ1-2	NA	TRBV25-1	TRBD1	CASSPSGQGSGYTF	TGTGCCAGCAGTCCCTCCGGACAGGGAAGTGGCTACACCTTC
TRBJ2-7	NA	TRBV18	NA	CASSPPNGGSSYEQYF	TGTGCCAGCTCACCACCTAACGGGGGAAGCTCCTACGAGCAGTACTTC
TRBJ2-5	NA	TRBV6-6	TRBD2	CASSTGLAGGEETQYF	TGTGCCAGCAGTACGGGACTAGCGGGAGGGGAAGAGACCCAGTACTTC
TRBJ2-3	NA	TRBV9	NA	CASSKNEGYTDTQYF	TGTGCCAGCAGCAAAAACGAGGGGTACACAGATACGCAGTATTTT